Below, 12 T cell receptor beta chains from the same sample are listed, as sequenced in a study of identifying expanded T cells in peripheral blood. Libraries were prepared by immunoSEQ multiplex PCR; TCRdb keeps only in-frame clonotypes and omits some of them. The table has some 96,000 clones, over 80% seen once; the top ten hold just over 5.5%. Sequenced: blood. All receptors come from a person between 18 and 70 years old in good health.

This rearrangement joins TRBV7-5 to TRBJ1-2; TRBD1 is the table's D call, not checked against the DNA. TRBV7-5 is a documented pseudogene. This CDR3 spans 15 amino acids. The CDR3 reads CVRRRTRTGGSGYTF. The CDR3 nucleotides read TGTGTCAGAAGACGAACAAGGACAGGGGGCTCGGGCTACACCTTC.

The V gene is TRBV6-1, the J gene TRBJ1-2; 8 nucleotides align to TRBD1. CDR3 length equals 13 residues. The germline V gene encodes CDR1 MNHNS and CDR2 SASEGT. J lost 7 bases, V lost 4 bases, and 5 bases had no gene match. The CDR3 here is CASSGTGKIGYTF. In DNA, the CDR3 is TGTGCCAGCAGTGGGACAGGGAAGATTGGCTACACCTTC.

The CDR3 here is CASSVLGLANEQFF. In DNA, the CDR3 is TGTGCCAGCAGCGTACTCGGACTAGCAAATGAGCAGTTCTTC. The chain uses TRBV9 and TRBJ2-1; TRBD2 agrees at 8 bases. The V gene end was trimmed by 1 base and the J gene end by 7 bases; junction bases not matched to a gene: 4. This CDR3 region has 14 residues. Germline loops: CDR1 SGDLS, CDR2 YYNGEE.

CDR3 in amino acids: CATLPGTTERGTGELFF. CDR3 sequence (DNA): TGTGCCACCCTGCCCGGGACCACTGAACGGGGTACCGGGGAGCTGTTTTTT. The chain links TRBV18 to TRBJ2-2; the D gene could be TRBD1 or TRBD2 (5 bases each). The germline gives CDR1 KGHSH, CDR2 LQKENI. The CDR3 length is 17 residues. Deletions cut 10 bases from V and 5 bases from J, with 26 bases between.

The J gene is TRBJ1-2, the V gene TRBV6-1; 8 nucleotides agree with TRBD1. The CDR3 spans 14 residues. V was clipped by 4 bases and J by 8 bases; unmatched bases: 9. CDR1 and CDR2 from the germline V gene are MNHNS and SASEGT. This CDR3 reads CASSVDRGTKGYTF. The CDR3, as DNA: TGTGCCAGCAGTGTAGACAGGGGCACAAAGGGCTACACCTTC.

V usage is TRBV2 and J usage is TRBJ1-2; the match to TRBD1 covers 11 bases. Germline V CDR1 and CDR2: SNHLY, FYNNEI. CDR3 size: 16 residues. J lost 3 bases, V lost 7 bases, and 10 bases had no gene match. CDR3 loop: CASITGTGGVDYGYTF. The CDR3 coding sequence is TGTGCCAGCATAACGGGGACAGGGGGTGTCGACTATGGCTACACCTTC.

The chain has TRBV7-8 and TRBJ2-5; a possible D gene is TRBD2 (6 bases). The germline V and J ends were trimmed by 4 bases and 2 bases, with 11 bases remaining between them. Germline V gene data show CDR1 as SGHVS and CDR2 as FQNEAQ. This CDR3 is 14 amino acids long. The CDR3 spells CASSYGREQETQYF. The CDR3, as DNA: TGTGCCAGCAGCTACGGGAGAGAACAAGAGACCCAGTACTTC.

The DNA for the CDR3 is TGCGCCAGCAGCTTGGGATCGGGGGCGGCCTCCTACGAGCAGTACTTC. The encoded protein is CASSLGSGAASYEQYF. This chain links TRBV5-1 with TRBJ2-7, with D perhaps matching TRBD1 or TRBD2 (6 bases each). Germline assignment: CDR1 SGHRS and CDR2 YFSETQ. The germline V and J ends were trimmed by 0 bases and 0 bases, with 13 bases remaining between them. The CDR3 runs to 16 residues.

In nucleotides, the CDR3 is TGCGCCAGCAGCTCCGGGACTAGCGGGAGGAAAGGCCCCGCAGATACGCAGTATTTT. The encoded protein is CASSSGTSGRKGPADTQYF. The V call is TRBV4-3, the J call TRBJ2-3, with 15 positions matching TRBD2. The CDR3 runs 19 residues. J lost 4 bases, V lost 5 bases, and 13 bases had no gene match. Germline assignment: CDR1 LGHNA and CDR2 YSLEER.

The chain uses TRBV2 and TRBJ1-3; unclear D gene. Looked up from germline, CDR1 is SNHLY and CDR2 is FYNNEI. The CDR3 sequence is 14 residues long. Trimming shortened V by 5 bases and J by 1 base, and 9 bases separated the two germline ends. The CDR3 DNA follows: TGTGCCAGCAGTAGACTGAAATCTGGAAACACCATATATTTT. Translation gives CASSRLKSGNTIYF.

The genes are TRBV5-1 and TRBJ2-7; tentative D call: TRBD2 (6 bases). V dropped 0 bases and J dropped 4 bases, with 11 bases sitting between them. Germline lookup yields CDR1 SGHRS and CDR2 YFSETQ. The CDR3 sequence is 14 residues long. As DNA, the CDR3 is TGCGCCAGCAGCTTGGGGGCTAGCGATTACGAGCAGTACTTC. Translated, it gives CASSLGASDYEQYF.

The V and J genes are TRBV29-1 and TRBJ2-1; D is uncertain. The CDR3 is 10 amino acids. The V gene's germline CDR1 is SQVTM and CDR2 ANQGSEA. Between the trimmed V and J ends, which lost 5 bases and 1 base, there was a span of 0 bases. For the CDR3, the DNA is TGCAGCGTTTCCTACAATGAGCAGTTCTTC. Residues: CSVSYNEQFF.